This TCR beta chain was recovered during a study of blood T cell repertoires in COVID-19. Study-level background: Researchers got acute and convalescent COVID-19 samples from the United States, Italy and Spain. The analysed material was cDNA or gDNA that came from T cells, B-cell-depleted T cells, or PBMCs.

Points on this clone: The sample contains more than one DNA sequence encoding this CDR3.

As handled by the study authors: Nucleated cell counts were estimated from reference gene primer amplification. The table came from immunoSEQ multiplex PCR; TCRdb's copy has only in-frame clones and leaves some out. V and J calls and clone size are those listed in that table; D and trimming were worked out from the DNA. This sample has roughly 420,000 clones, with roughly 90% found just once. The origin of this receptor is a woman aged 25 to 39 with acute COVID-19. The sequenced material came from PBMCs or T cells enriched from blood (not recorded which).

DNA for the CDR3: TGCAGTGCTAGGGCGGGTTACGAGCAGTACTTC. This sequence encodes CSARAGYEQYF. This chain uses TRBV20-1 with TRBJ2-7; weak D call: TRBD2 (5 bases). This CDR3 has 11 residues. Germline V gene lookup returns CDR1 DFQATT and CDR2 SNEGSKA (reference sequence). The V end was cut by 3 bases, the J end by 4 bases, with 7 bases between.